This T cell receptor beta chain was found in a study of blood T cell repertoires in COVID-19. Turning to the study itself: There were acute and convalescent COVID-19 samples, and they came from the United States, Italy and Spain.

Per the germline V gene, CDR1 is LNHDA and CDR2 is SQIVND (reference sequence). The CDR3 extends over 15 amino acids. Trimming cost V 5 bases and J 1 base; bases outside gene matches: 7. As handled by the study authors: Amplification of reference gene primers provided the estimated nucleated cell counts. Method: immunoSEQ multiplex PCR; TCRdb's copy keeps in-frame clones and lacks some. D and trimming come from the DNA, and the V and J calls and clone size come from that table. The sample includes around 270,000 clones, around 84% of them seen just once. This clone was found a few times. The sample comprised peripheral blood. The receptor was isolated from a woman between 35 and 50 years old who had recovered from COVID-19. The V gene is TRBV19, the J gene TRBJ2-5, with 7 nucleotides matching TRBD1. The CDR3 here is CASSLQGISQETQYF. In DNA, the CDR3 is TGTGCCAGTAGTCTACAGGGGATCTCCCAAGAGACCCAGTACTTC.